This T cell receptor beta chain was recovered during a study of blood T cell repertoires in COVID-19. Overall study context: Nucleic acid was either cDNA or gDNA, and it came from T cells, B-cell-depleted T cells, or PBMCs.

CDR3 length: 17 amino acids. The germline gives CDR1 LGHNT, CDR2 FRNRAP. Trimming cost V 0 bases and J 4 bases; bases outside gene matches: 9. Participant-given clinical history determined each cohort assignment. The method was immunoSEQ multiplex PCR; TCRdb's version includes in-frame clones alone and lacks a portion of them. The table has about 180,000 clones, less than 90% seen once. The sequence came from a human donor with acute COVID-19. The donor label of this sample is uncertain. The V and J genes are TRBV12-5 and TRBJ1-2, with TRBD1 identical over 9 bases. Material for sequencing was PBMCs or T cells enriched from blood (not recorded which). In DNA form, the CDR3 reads TGTGCTAGTGGTTTGGTAGTGACGGGACAGGGATCCTATGGCTACACCTTC. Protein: CASGLVVTGQGSYGYTF.